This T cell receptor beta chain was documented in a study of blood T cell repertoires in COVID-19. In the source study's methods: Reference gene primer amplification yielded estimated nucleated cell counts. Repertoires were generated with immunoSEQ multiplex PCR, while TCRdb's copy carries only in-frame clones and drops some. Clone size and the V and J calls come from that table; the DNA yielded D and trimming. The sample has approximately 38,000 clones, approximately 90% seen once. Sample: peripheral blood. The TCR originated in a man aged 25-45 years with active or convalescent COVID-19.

CDR3 loop: CASSTLGGSTDTQYF. CDR3 DNA: TGTGCCAGCAGCACACTTGGGGGGAGCACAGATACGCAGTATTTT. The chain recombines TRBV7-6 with TRBJ2-3, with D perhaps TRBD2 (6 bases). V lost 5 bases to trimming and J lost 0 bases, with 12 bases between them. Germline CDR1 is SGHVS and CDR2 is FNYEAQ. The CDR3 spans 15 residues. Using reference TRBV7-6 and TRBJ2-3 for the parts outside the CDR3, the full variable domain is GAGVSQSPRYKVTKRGQDVALRCDPISGHVSLYWYRQALGQGPEFLTYFNYEAQQDKSGLPNDRFSAERPEGSISTLTIQRTEQRDSAMYRCASSTLGGSTDTQYFGPGTRLTVL.